This TCR beta chain came from a study of alternative splicing in chronic myeloid leukemia remission (dated by TCRdb to the early 2020s). Turning to the overall study: RNA sequencing was used to profile peripheral blood taken from chronic-phase CML patients both at diagnosis and at remission, and those profiles were then compared against healthy donors. In terms of female/male counts, the diagnosis samples were 11/5, the remission samples were 8/3 and the controls were 2/4. Median ages of roughly 50 years at diagnosis, roughly 58 at remission and around 38 for healthy controls were recorded. Total RNA was extracted with Trizol from peripheral blood mononuclear cells of diagnosis, remission and control samples.

Library preparation was by bulk RNA-seq. The TruSeq Stranded RNA sample prep kit was used to generate libraries of poly-A-enriched mRNA from an input of roughly 0.9 ug total RNA. Each sample was sequenced in triplicate using paired-end sequencing on a HiSeq 2500. Each mate in the RNA-seq data had a read length of 125 nucleotides. Turning to the authors' computational methods: After trimming, reads were aligned to hg38 using STAR v2.7, and quality control was handled by FASTQC, RSeQC and multiqc. Salmon 0.14.1 was used to quantify gene expression levels as transcripts per million (TPM). Principal component analysis suggested that transcriptomic profiles were not driven by trial, library batch, sequencing batch, treatment regimen or sex. TCRdb reprocessed the reads, reporting each CDR3 protein sequence once and no DNA. These V and J calls are TCRdb output, not the study's own analysis. The sample table holds around 310 distinct CDR3 sequences, of which 85% to 95% were seen once. The ten largest clones take up approximately 15% of the sample.

The CDR3, from cysteine to phenylalanine, totals 17 residues. No DNA sequence is on record. In the germline V gene, CDR1 corresponds to SQVTM and CDR2 to ANQGSEA. Peripheral blood from five or six healthy donors served as normal controls. This clonotype showed up just once. The antigen this receptor binds is unknown. What the research found in general, with its limitations: At remission, blood cell composition was reshaped to resemble that of the lymphoid cell-enriched normal controls. Strong differences in blood cell composition were observed between timepoints, with a shift from myeloid progenitor enrichment at diagnosis to mature lymphoid enrichment at remission.

The chain is assembled from TRBV29-1 and TRBJ2-1; TCRdb's D call, TRBD2, is unchecked because there is no DNA. The origin of this receptor is a person aged 30 to 49 in good health. The sequencing sample was made of PBMCs. The CDR3 has the sequence CSVEVAGGLSSYNEQFF.